The T cell receptor (beta chain) described here comes from a study of blood T cell repertoires in COVID-19. This clone was counted a few times. Repertoires were generated with immunoSEQ multiplex PCR, while TCRdb's copy carries only in-frame clones and drops some. The table includes under 60,000 clones, 75% to 80% detected once. The CDR3 is 14 amino acids. Trimming shortened V by 4 bases and J by 0 bases, and 7 bases separated the two germline ends. The germline gives CDR1 LGHNA, CDR2 YNFKEQ. Specimen: peripheral blood. The clonotype comes from a human donor in a cohort sampled during active COVID-19. V is TRBV4-2 and J is TRBJ1-3; D remains ambiguous. CDR3 DNA sequence: TGTGCCAGCAGCCCTCAGTCCTCTGGAAACACCATATATTTT. It codes for CASSPQSSGNTIYF.